This is a list of T cell receptor beta chains from one sample in a study of cytomegalovirus exposure and HLA in healthy donors. Produced via immunoSEQ multiplex PCR; TCRdb's table is partial and in-frame only. The sample is made up of some 140,000 clones, and the top ten hold 1.5% to 2% of it. Sequenced material: PBMCs. These receptor sequences come from a woman aged 60-75 years in good health and CMV-seronegative. The conserved cysteine and the conserved F or W are not part of the CDR3 here. Each record gives: clone size, J gene, V gene, D gene, CDR3 protein. The D gene is left open where the match is weak. The size field is filled for only some rows; it gives once, few, many or a size class.

>-|TRBJ1-1|TRBV6-1|TRBD1
ASSPRQGAGPEAF
>-|TRBJ1-6|TRBV6-1|-
ASSEDGRYNSPLH
>-|TRBJ1-3|TRBV28|-
ASSLRIGGAGGNTIY
>-|TRBJ2-7|TRBV6-1|-
ASSRPDIYEQY
>-|TRBJ1-2|TRBV2|TRBD1
ASRYTGGALNGYT
>-|TRBJ1-5|TRBV5-5|-
ASSLDRAGSNQPQH
>-|TRBJ1-1|TRBV6-6|-
ASSYGGVGTEAF
>-|TRBJ2-3|TRBV10-1|TRBD2
ASRPGTSGDTQY
>-|TRBJ2-2|TRBV7-3|-
ASSLSGRVTGELF
>-|TRBJ1-4|TRBV19|TRBD1
ASSRGQTVYEKLF
>-|TRBJ2-3|TRBV7-9|TRBD1
ASSLDRGWDTQY
>-|TRBJ2-7|TRBV25-1|-
ASSEGTGRYEQY
>-|TRBJ2-7|TRBV5-1|TRBD2
ASSLMTSGISYEQY
>-|TRBJ2-1|TRBV5-1|TRBD1
ASSLEGAEYNEQF
>-|TRBJ2-7|TRBV5-1|TRBD2
ASSLERGAEQY
>-|TRBJ1-6|TRBV19|TRBD1
ASLGTAGFYNSPLH
>-|TRBJ2-5|TRBV7-3|-
ASSTLAGETQY
>-|TRBJ1-1|TRBV30|TRBD1
AWSLLPGQERPEAF
>-|TRBJ1-1|TRBV11-2|-
ASSLNAGGTANTEAF
>-|TRBJ2-2|TRBV28|TRBD1
ASSLRQGKDTGELF
>-|TRBJ2-3|TRBV7-3|TRBD2
ASSPGGTQY
>medium-sized|TRBJ2-3|TRBV19|TRBD1
ASSIHPGQGTDTQY
>-|TRBJ1-5|TRBV9|-
ASRYHTGSRSNQPQH
>-|TRBJ2-5|TRBV9|TRBD1
ASSVGQGGLASHQETQY
>-|TRBJ1-2|TRBV7-8|TRBD1
ASSPNRRGQAHYGYT
>-|TRBJ2-5|TRBV21-1|-
ASSKWLYGPGETQY
>-|TRBJ1-4|TRBV28|-
ASSFLGGATNEKLF
>-|TRBJ1-1|TRBV7-2|-
ASSSYGANTEAF